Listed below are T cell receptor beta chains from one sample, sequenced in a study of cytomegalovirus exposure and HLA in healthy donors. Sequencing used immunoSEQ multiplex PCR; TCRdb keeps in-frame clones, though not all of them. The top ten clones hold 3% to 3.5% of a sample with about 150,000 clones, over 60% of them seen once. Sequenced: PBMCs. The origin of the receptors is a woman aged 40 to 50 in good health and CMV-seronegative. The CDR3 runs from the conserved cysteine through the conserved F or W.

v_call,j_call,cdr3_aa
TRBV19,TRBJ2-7,CASSPRTGAAEQYF
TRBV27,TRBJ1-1,CASSLTPRGTEAFF
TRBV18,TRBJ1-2,CASSPDRVYGYTF
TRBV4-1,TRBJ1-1,CASSQDSIRVYQAFF
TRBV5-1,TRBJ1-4,CASSSTGKVNEKLFF
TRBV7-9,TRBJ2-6,CSIQRAAAGANVLTF
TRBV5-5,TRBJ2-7,CASSFSWVEQYF
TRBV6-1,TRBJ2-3,CASSVNRAMDTQYF
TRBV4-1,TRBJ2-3,CASSPGRYSSTDTQYF
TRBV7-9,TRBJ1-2,CASSDGGNYGYTF
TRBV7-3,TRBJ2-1,CASSATGTSGYNEQFF
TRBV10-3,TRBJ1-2,CAISGSGTDYGYTF
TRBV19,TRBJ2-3,CASSIYPTRADTQYF
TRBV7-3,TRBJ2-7,CASSRSGGAAYEQYF
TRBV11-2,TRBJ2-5,CASSLRVLEGETQYF
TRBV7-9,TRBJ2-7,CASSLRTGYYEQYF
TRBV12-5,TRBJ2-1,CASGLDSGNEQFF
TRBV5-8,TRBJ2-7,CASSIRTGSSYEQYF
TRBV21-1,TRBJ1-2,CASSKSNTSISYGYTF
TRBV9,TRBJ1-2,CASSVGTGYGYTF
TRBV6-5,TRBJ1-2,CASSYRGRHNYGYTF
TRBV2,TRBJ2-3,CASNPQRQPTDTQYF
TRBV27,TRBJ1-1,CASSLSIDHRGTGNTEAFF
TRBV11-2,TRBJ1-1,CASSLDRNTEAFF
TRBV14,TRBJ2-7,CASSDRDSLYEQYF
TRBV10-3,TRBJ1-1,CAISESGGKNTEAFF
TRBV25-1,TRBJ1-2,CASSGGNYGYTF
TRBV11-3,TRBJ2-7,CASSPAPGQGYEQYF
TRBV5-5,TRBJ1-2,CASSPSESFIMTYGYTF
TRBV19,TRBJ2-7,CASSRDRYTEQYF
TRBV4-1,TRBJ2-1,CASSHPAGYEQFF
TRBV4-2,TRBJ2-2,CASGKHRGQVTGELFF
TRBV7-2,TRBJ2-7,CASSLLGTLNYEQYF
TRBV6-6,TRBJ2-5,CASSQGRGETQYF
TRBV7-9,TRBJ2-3,CASSFRTGSTDTQYF
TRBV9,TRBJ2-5,CASSTSSGQETQYF
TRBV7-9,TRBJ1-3,CASSPSGGQGNTIYF
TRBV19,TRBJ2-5,CASTLGGTQETQYF
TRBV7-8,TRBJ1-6,CASREEGYENSPLHF
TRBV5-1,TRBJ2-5,CASSWGLADSSLETQYF
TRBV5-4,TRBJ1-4,CASSKSQNRQGGEKLFF
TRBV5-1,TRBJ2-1,CASSRTRSSGGLSGDEQFF
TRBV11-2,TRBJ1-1,CASSYFTWDRAFNTEAFF
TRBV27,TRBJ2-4,CASGTSGAKNIQYF
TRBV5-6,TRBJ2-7,CASSAYRDRGPGEQYF
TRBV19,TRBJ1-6,CASRSGQGNSPLHF